A selection of T cell receptor beta chains follows, all from one sample in a study of T cells in Graves' hyperthyroidism and ophthalmopathy. MiXCR, applied by TCRdb to the multiplex PCR reads, yields one record per CDR3 protein. The sample contains about half a million distinct CDR3 sequences, about 16% of which appear only once. Sequencing used blood. These receptors were taken from a woman aged 25 to 45 with Graves' ophthalmopathy. Each CDR3 is given with its conserved first and last residue. D genes are given only for firm matches. Only part of the rows carry a size: once, few, many, or a class if the clone is expanded.

>TRBV9|TRBJ2-2|.|TRBD1
TGTGCCAGCAGCGTAGCGGACAGGGCCCCCGGGGAGCTGTTTTTT
CASSVADRAPGELFF
>TRBV29-1|TRBJ2-3|once|TRBD2
TGCAGCGTGGTCGGGAGGCCCCTCACAGATACGCAGTATTTT
CSVVGRPLTDTQYF
>TRBV11-3|TRBJ1-1|.|.
TGTGCCAGCAGCCGGCGGGGAGCTGAAGCTTTCTTT
CASSRRGAEAFF
>TRBV4-3|TRBJ2-1|.|TRBD2
TGCGCCAGCAGCCATATAAGGACTAGCGGGAGTAGGAATGAGCAGTTCTTC
CASSHIRTSGSRNEQFF
>TRBV28|TRBJ2-2|.|TRBD1
TGTGCCAGCAGTTTCCGGGACAGGATGGCCGGGGAGCTGTTTTTT
CASSFRDRMAGELFF
>TRBV6-1|TRBJ1-5|many|.
TGTGCCAGCAAATTACAGGAAGGAAGCAATCAGCCCCAGCATTTT
CASKLQEGSNQPQHF
>TRBV4-3|TRBJ2-1|.|TRBD2
TGCGCCAGCAGCCGCAGCTTCGCGGGGGGCTACAATGAGCAGTTCTTC
CASSRSFAGGYNEQFF
>TRBV7-2|TRBJ2-7|many|.
TGTGCCAGCAGCTTCCTGGGGGTCTTCTACGAGCAGTACTTC
CASSFLGVFYEQYF
>TRBV12-3/TRBV12-4|TRBJ2-2|.|.
TGTGCCAGCAGTCGTAACCCCGGGGAGCTGTTTTTT
CASSRNPGELFF
>TRBV14|TRBJ1-5|few|.
TGTGCCAGCAGCCAAGGAGGTTTTGGTCAGCCCCAGCATTTT
CASSQGGFGQPQHF
>TRBV5-8|TRBJ2-5|few|.
TGTGTCAGCAGCCTGAGAGGGAGGTTGGAGACCCAGTACTTC
CVSSLRGRLETQYF
>TRBV20-1|TRBJ2-7|many|.
TGCAGTGCTCGAAGGGTTGGAGGGACTGGGTACGAGCAGTACTTC
CSARRVGGTGYEQYF
>TRBV2|TRBJ2-7|many|TRBD1
TGTGCCACCGCCACAGGGGGGTACGAGCAGTACTTC
CATATGGYEQYF
>TRBV29-1|TRBJ2-1|.|TRBD2
TGCAGCGAAACCGGGACTAGCGGGAGGGCCAACAATGAGCAGTTCTTC
CSETGTSGRANNEQFF
>TRBV4-1|TRBJ2-1|few|.
TGCGCCAGCAGCCAAGCGGGGGCTACTCAGTTCTTC
CASSQAGATQFF
>TRBV6-1|TRBJ2-7|many|.
TGTGCCAGCAGACCTGGACAGGGAGGGGTCTACGAGCAGTACTTC
CASRPGQGGVYEQYF
>TRBV5-1|TRBJ2-7|few|.
TGCGCCAGCAGCTTTAATCCCGGCCCCTCCTACGAGCAGTACTTC
CASSFNPGPSYEQYF
>TRBV6-2/TRBV6-3|TRBJ1-1|few|.
TGTGCCAGCAGTTTGCCGGGGGTGAACACTGAAGCTTTCTTT
CASSLPGVNTEAFF
>TRBV20-1|TRBJ1-1|many|.
TGCAGTGCTAGTCGGAGCTATCGTTGGGCTTTCTTT
CSASRSYRWAFF
>TRBV11-1|TRBJ2-7|.|TRBD1
TGTGCCAGCAGCGTCCTCGGGACAGGGACCGAGCAGTACTTC
CASSVLGTGTEQYF
>TRBV6-2/TRBV6-3|TRBJ1-1|many|.
TGTGCCAGCAGTTACTCCACTGAAGCTTTCTTT
CASSYSTEAFF
>TRBV2|TRBJ2-1|.|.
TGTGCCAGTTCCGTGGGAGGTGTTTACAATGAGCAGTTCTTC
CASSVGGVYNEQFF
>TRBV5-1|TRBJ1-2|.|.
TGCGCCAGCAGCTTGGGTGGTAGTGGAGTCGGTGGCTACACCTTC
CASSLGGSGVGGYTF
>TRBV28|TRBJ2-7|many|.
TGTGCCAGCAGTTTGGCTTCGGGGGGCATCGACGAGCAGTACTTC
CASSLASGGIDEQYF
>TRBV19|TRBJ2-5|.|TRBD2
TGTGCCAGTAGTTTTAGCGGGAGGGCCAAAGAGACCCAGTACTTC
CASSFSGRAKETQYF
>TRBV19|TRBJ2-5|many|.
TGTGCCAGTAGTAAGGACGCGGGACCCCAGACCCAGTACTTC
CASSKDAGPQTQYF
>TRBV20-1|TRBJ2-1|many|TRBD2
TGCAGTGCTAGAGGGACTAGCTTCGCGGATGAGCAGTTCTTC
CSARGTSFADEQFF
>TRBV9|TRBJ2-1|.|.
TGTGCCAGCAGCGTAGAACTGAAAAGCTCCTACAATGAGCAGTTCTTC
CASSVELKSSYNEQFF
>TRBV28|TRBJ2-7|few|TRBD1
TGTGCCAGCAGAGAAAGGGCGCGACAGGGGATATTTCACGAGCAGTACTTC
CASRERARQGIFHEQYF
>TRBV9|TRBJ2-1|few|.
TGTGCCAGCAGCGTGGGGTCGGGGAACAATGAGCAGTTCTTC
CASSVGSGNNEQFF
>TRBV15|TRBJ2-1|.|.
TGTGCCACCAGCAGAGAACGGGGGCAGGGCAATGAGCAGTTCTTC
CATSRERGQGNEQFF
>TRBV24-1|TRBJ1-2|few|TRBD1
TGTGCCACCAGTGTTGGGACAGACTATGGCTACACCTTC
CATSVGTDYGYTF
>TRBV24-1|TRBJ2-3|many|TRBD2
TGTGCCACCAGTGATTTCACTAGCGGGAGGTCAGATACGCAGTATTTT
CATSDFTSGRSDTQYF
>TRBV7-2|TRBJ2-3|.|TRBD1
TGTGCCAGCAGCCATACAGGGGGCTGGACAGATACGCAGTATTTT
CASSHTGGWTDTQYF
>TRBV3-1|TRBJ1-2|many|.
TGTGCCAGCAGCCCCCAGGACAGACTCTATGGCTACACCTTC
CASSPQDRLYGYTF
>TRBV7-3|TRBJ2-2|many|.
TGTGCCAGCAGCCCGAGCGCTTTAGCGGGGGAGCTGTTTTTT
CASSPSALAGELFF
>TRBV6-1|TRBJ2-5|.|.
TGTGCCAGCAGTTCCCCGGGGGAGACCCAGTACTTC
CASSSPGETQYF